The T cell receptor (beta chain) described here comes from a study of cytomegalovirus exposure and HLA in healthy donors. Findings of the study overall: The classifier reportedly diagnosed cytomegalovirus status with high sensitivity and specificity. Serostatus for CMV was the only available immune exposure information.

Germline assignment: CDR1 SGHRS and CDR2 YFSETQ. V lost 1 base and J lost 1, with 8 bases in between. The CDR3 sequence is 14 residues long. This clone was observed once. The antigen remains unidentified. PCR involved 60 Vbeta and 13 Jbeta primers. Produced via immunoSEQ multiplex PCR; TCRdb's table is partial and in-frame only. This sample has a few hundred thousand clones; 70% to 80% occur once, and the top ten carry just under 3%. The receptor comes from a woman in her twenties or thirties in good health and CMV-seronegative. Sequencing was done on a sample of PBMCs. The chain is built from TRBV5-1 and TRBJ1-1; the D gene is possibly TRBD1 (5 bases). The CDR3 coding sequence is TGCGCCAGCAGCTTGCAGGGAACGAACACTGAAGCTTTCTTT. Residues: CASSLQGTNTEAFF.